This TCR beta chain was retrieved from a study of cytomegalovirus exposure and HLA in healthy donors. The CDR3 length is 16 residues. V shed 6 bases and J 4 bases; nucleotides not matched to a gene: 11. Germline V gives CDR1 MNHNY, CDR2 SVGAGI (reference sequence). The study ran its PCR with 60 Vbeta and 13 Jbeta primers. TCRdb's copy holds only in-frame clones and misses some; the assay was immunoSEQ multiplex PCR. The table shows about 130,000 clones, with less than 85% occurring only once. This TCR was recovered from a woman in her thirties or forties in good health and CMV-seropositive. V is TRBV6-6 and J is TRBJ2-2; 7 bases align to TRBD1. Sequences were obtained from PBMCs. The CDR3 DNA sequence: TGTGCCAGCAGGGGCCAACAGGGGATCCTCACCGGGGAGCTGTTTTTT. Protein product: CASRGQQGILTGELFF.